The 29 T cell receptor beta chains listed next were all sequenced from one sample in a study of T cells in localized non-small cell lung cancer. The protocol was immunoSEQ multiplex PCR, while the TCRdb copy is restricted to in-frame clones and leaves out a portion. The sample yields 75,000 to 80,000 clones, 88% seen once. The sequenced sample was peripheral blood, obtained before any cancer treatment. Receptors were obtained from a woman aged 40-70 years with stage I squamous cell lung carcinoma.

This chain links TRBV9 with TRBJ1-1; the match to TRBD1 covers 12 bases. Germline CDR1 is SGDLS and CDR2 is YYNGEE. The CDR3 spans 13 residues. The V segment lost 5 bases and the J segment 7 bases; nucleotides outside the gene matches: 3. Here the CDR3 reads CASRGQGAGEAFF. CDR3 nucleotide sequence: TGTGCCAGCAGGGGACAGGGGGCGGGTGAAGCTTTCTTT. The whole variable domain, filled in from reference TRBV9 and TRBJ1-1, reads DSGVTQTPKHLITATGQRVTLRCSPRSGDLSVYWYQQSLDQGLQFLIQYYNGEERAKGNILERFSAQQFPDLHSELNLSSLELGDSALYFCASRGQGAGEAFFGQGTRLTVV.

The chain recombines TRBV18 with TRBJ2-2; 9 bases fit TRBD1. J lost 5 bases, V lost 0 bases, and 10 bases had no gene match. CDR3 length: 18 amino acids. Germline CDR1 KGHSH, CDR2 LQKENI. CDR3 nucleotides: TGTGCCAGCTCACCACCCGGACAGGGGATCGGTTGGACCGGGGAGCTGTTTTTT. Amino acid sequence: CASSPPGQGIGWTGELFF.

V and J are TRBV15 and TRBJ1-1; D gene uncertain. The V gene's germline CDR1 is LNHNV and CDR2 YYDKDF (reference sequence). The CDR3 consists of 16 residues. Trimming removed 1 base at V and 3 bases at J, with 15 bases between. CDR3 sequence reads: CATSRGRARGYTEAFF. Written as DNA, the CDR3 is TGTGCCACCAGCAGAGGTCGGGCGCGGGGATACACTGAAGCTTTCTTT.

The chain has TRBV19 and TRBJ1-1; D possibly corresponds to TRBD1 (6 bases). Germline CDR1 LNHDA, CDR2 SQIVND (reference sequence). The V end was cut by 5 bases, the J end by 3 bases, with 16 bases between. The CDR3 is made up of 15 amino acids. The CDR3 nucleotides are TGTGCCAGTAGTCAACCCACAGGGAGGTACACTGAAGCTTTCTTT. Its translation is CASSQPTGRYTEAFF.

The CDR3 DNA sequence: TGCGCCAGCAGCCAAAGAGGACAGGGAGGACAGGAAAAACTGTTTTTT. Its protein product is CASSQRGQGGQEKLFF. The chain links TRBV4-1 to TRBJ1-4; 8 nucleotides align to TRBD1. Germline V CDR1 and CDR2: MGHRA, YSYEKL. The CDR3 covers 16 residues. V dropped 2 bases and J dropped 8; count of bases not matched to a gene: 10.

This chain connects TRBV5-5 to TRBJ1-1, with a weak D call TRBD1 (5 bases). Germline V CDR1 and CDR2: SGHKS, YYEKEE (reference sequence). The CDR3 sequence is 13 residues long. V was cut by 6 bases and J by 3 bases, with 12 bases left in between. CDR3 residues: CASNLGGYTEAFF. As DNA, the CDR3 is TGTGCCAGCAATTTGGGGGGGTACACTGAAGCTTTCTTT.

V gene TRBV18 combines with J gene TRBJ1-2; a weak D match, TRBD1 (5 bases). The CDR3 contains 13 residues. Trimming stripped 2 bases from V and 6 bases from J, with 10 bases between. Per the germline V gene, CDR1 is KGHSH and CDR2 is LQKENI. In nucleotides, the CDR3 is TGTGCCAGCTCACCAACCGGCAGGGATGGCTACACCTTC. Translating gives CASSPTGRDGYTF.

The chain recombines TRBV7-2 with TRBJ2-7, with D perhaps being TRBD1 or TRBD2 (5 bases each). Germline lookup yields CDR1 SGHTA and CDR2 FQGNSA. This CDR3 is 16 amino acids long. The V and J ends lost 0 bases and 3 bases respectively, with 15 bases between them. The CDR3 bases are TGTGCCAGCAGCTTAGCCTCGGGGCCCTCTTACTACGAGCAGTACTTC. Translating it yields CASSLASGPSYYEQYF.

The chain links TRBV4-2 to TRBJ2-2; no clear D gene. Germline CDR1 and CDR2: LGHNA and YNFKEQ. The CDR3 contains 14 residues. V lost 5 bases and J lost 1, with 8 bases in between. The CDR3 loop reads CASSFQWNTGELFF. In DNA form, the CDR3 reads TGTGCCAGCAGCTTTCAGTGGAACACCGGGGAGCTGTTTTTT.

This chain joins TRBV6-6 and TRBJ1-5, with D hard to call. Trimming left V 0 bases short and J 0 bases short, with 6 bases between. This CDR3 comprises 15 residues. Germline CDR1 and CDR2: MNHNY and SVGAGI (reference sequence). This CDR3 is CASSYSQHSNQPQHF. The DNA for the CDR3 is TGTGCCAGCAGTTACTCCCAGCATAGCAATCAGCCCCAGCATTTT.

This chain joins TRBV2 and TRBJ1-2; 8 bases agree with TRBD1. CDR1 and CDR2 from the germline V gene are SNHLY and FYNNEI. V lost 9 bases and J lost 3; bases outside the gene matches: 6. The CDR3 loop spans 13 amino acids. The CDR3 coding sequence is TGTGCCAGGGGACAGGTGGGGGACTATGGCTACACCTTC. Protein sequence: CARGQVGDYGYTF.

V and J are TRBV5-8 and TRBJ1-3; D remains ambiguous. V shed 0 bases and J shed 0 bases, with 4 bases lying between them. Germline assignment: CDR1 SGHTS and CDR2 YDEGEE. This CDR3 spans 14 amino acids. The CDR3 DNA reads TGTGCCAGCAGCTTGGAACGCTCTGGAAACACCATATATTTT. It translates to CASSLERSGNTIYF.

The chain employs TRBV4-1 and TRBJ1-4; no definite D call. Trimming pared 0 bases from V and 2 bases from J, leaving 7 bases between. The CDR3 loop spans 15 amino acids. Looked up from germline, CDR1 is MGHRA and CDR2 is YSYEKL. The CDR3 sequence is CASSQESGTNEKLFF. The DNA of the CDR3 is TGCGCCAGCAGCCAAGAGTCGGGGACTAATGAAAAACTGTTTTTT.

The chain links TRBV30 to TRBJ1-4; 7 bases are a match to TRBD1. The CDR3 covers 15 residues. V was clipped by 3 bases and J by 5 bases; unmatched bases: 9. CDR1 and CDR2 (germline): GTSNPN, SVGIG (reference sequence). This chain's CDR3 is CAWRPPDRINEKLFF. CDR3 bases: TGTGCCTGGAGACCCCCGGACAGGATAAATGAAAAACTGTTTTTT.

This clone occurred once. The rearrangement uses TRBV30 and TRBJ1-5; D not resolved. Between the trimmed V and J ends, which lost 0 bases and 3 bases, there was a span of 9 bases. This CDR3 is 14 amino acids long. Germline assignment: CDR1 GTSNPN and CDR2 SVGIG (reference sequence). Written as DNA, the CDR3 is TGTGCCTGGAGTGTAAGTTCTAACAATCAGCCCCAGCATTTT. It yields the protein CAWSVSSNNQPQHF.

This clone was observed a handful of times. This chain joins TRBV30 and TRBJ2-3, with D perhaps TRBD2 (6 bases). From germline, CDR1 is GTSNPN and CDR2 SVGIG (reference sequence). With 2 bases removed from V and 4 bases from J, the gap between germline ends came to 19 bases. The CDR3 consists of 16 residues. CDR3 protein: CAWSSSAGGSADTQYF. CDR3 nucleotides: TGTGCCTGGAGTTCGTCAGCGGGTGGATCCGCAGATACGCAGTATTTT.

The rearrangement joins TRBV10-3 to TRBJ1-1; TRBD1 might be the D (5 bases). Trimming removed 9 bases from V and 1 base from J, with 15 bases in between. Germline CDR1 is ENHRY and CDR2 is SYGVKD. The CDR3 has 14 residues. CDR3 DNA: TGTGCCATAAGGACATCCCCGTCGAACACTGAAGCTTTCTTT. It yields the protein CAIRTSPSNTEAFF.

The chain joins TRBV5-6 to TRBJ2-7; 10 positions agree with TRBD1. Germline V lookup: CDR1 SGHDT, CDR2 YYEEEE. The V gene end was trimmed by 3 bases and the J gene end by 6 bases; junction bases not matched to a gene: 6. The length of the CDR3 is 14 residues. For the CDR3, the DNA is TGTGCCAGCAGCTCGGGGACAGGGGTGGGCGAGCAGTACTTC. Its translation is CASSSGTGVGEQYF.

The chain carries TRBV5-1 and TRBJ1-1; 8 bases match TRBD1. J lost 4 bases, V lost 4 bases, and 6 bases had no gene match. CDR3 size: 14 residues. Germline loops: CDR1 SGHRS, CDR2 YFSETQ. CDR3 sequence (DNA): TGCGCCAGCAGCCGAAACACAGGGGGCACTGAAGCTTTCTTT. Encoded protein: CASSRNTGGTEAFF.

The chain joins TRBV13 to TRBJ2-1, with 12 bases identical to TRBD2. Germline assignment: CDR1 PRHDT and CDR2 FYEKMQ (reference sequence). The V gene end was trimmed by 8 bases and the J gene end by 4 bases; junction bases not matched to a gene: 12. CDR3 length: 17 residues. CDR3 nucleotide sequence: TGTGCCAGCTCCCCTAGCGGGGGGGCTTGGGTGTACAATGAGCAGTTCTTC. Translation gives CASSPSGGAWVYNEQFF.

The chain links TRBV18 to TRBJ2-5; TRBD1 aligns across 10 bases. The CDR3 is 19 residues long. Trimming took 3 bases from V and 5 from J; bases not matched to a gene: 18. The germline V gene encodes CDR1 KGHSH and CDR2 LQKENI. CDR3 sequence: CASSPQRTGGIYPRETQYF. For the CDR3, the DNA is TGTGCCAGCTCACCGCAGAGGACAGGGGGGATCTATCCACGGGAGACCCAGTACTTC.

The V and J genes are TRBV2 and TRBJ1-1; 10 bases are shared with TRBD1. The germline V gene encodes CDR1 SNHLY and CDR2 FYNNEI. V trimming: 4 bases; J trimming: 1 base; junction bases outside the gene matches: 0. CDR3 size: 14 residues. The CDR3 nucleotides are TGTGCCAGCAGTGGGGACAGGGGGAACACTGAAGCTTTCTTT. Translating gives CASSGDRGNTEAFF. The full variable domain, its missing parts supplied by reference TRBV2 and TRBJ1-1, is EPEVTQTPSHQVTQMGQEVILRCVPISNHLYFYWYRQILGQKVEFLVSFYNNEISEKSEIFDDQFSVERPDGSNFTLKIRSTKLEDSAMYFCASSGDRGNTEAFFGQGTRLTVV.

The V gene is TRBV5-1, the J gene TRBJ1-5; 8 nucleotides line up with TRBD1. CDR3 length: 16 residues. V lost 0 bases to trimming and J lost 6 bases; unmatched junction nucleotides: 8. Germline CDR1 is SGHRS and CDR2 is YFSETQ. The CDR3 sequence: CASSLGPGGEGQPQHF. The CDR3 coding sequence is TGCGCCAGCAGCTTGGGACCAGGGGGCGAAGGTCAGCCCCAGCATTTT.

This clone was counted a single time. The chain joins TRBV4-1 to TRBJ2-2, with D perhaps matching TRBD1 or TRBD2 (7 bases each). Germline CDR1 reads MGHRA; CDR2 reads YSYEKL. The CDR3 contains 16 residues. V was trimmed by 0 bases and J by 5 bases, leaving 13 bases between them. The CDR3 nucleotides are TGCGCCAGCAGCCAAGAGGGCAGGGGGGGAACCGGGGAGCTGTTTTTT. Encoded protein: CASSQEGRGGTGELFF.

The J gene is TRBJ1-5, the V gene TRBV7-9; D is ambiguous. The CDR3 runs 13 residues. Trimming removed 5 bases from V and 0 bases from J, with 5 bases in between. Looked up from germline, CDR1 is SEHNR and CDR2 is FQNEAQ (reference sequence). The CDR3 is CASSRDSNQPQHF. CDR3 bases: TGTGCCAGCAGCCGGGATAGCAATCAGCCCCAGCATTTT.

This clone occurred a few times. The rearrangement links TRBV18 to TRBJ2-2; 9 bases align to TRBD1. CDR1 and CDR2 from the germline V gene are KGHSH and LQKENI. The CDR3 length is 16 residues. Trimming at V came to 6 bases and at J to 2 bases, leaving 7 bases not matched to a gene. The CDR3 is CASSQQGAKNTGELFF. CDR3 nucleotides: TGTGCCAGCTCTCAACAGGGGGCGAAAAACACCGGGGAGCTGTTTTTT.

The gene calls are TRBV7-9 and TRBJ2-2, with 9 nucleotides matching TRBD1. The CDR3 is 15 residues long. CDR1 SEHNR and CDR2 FQNEAQ come from the germline V gene (reference sequence). V shed 7 bases and J 4 bases; nucleotides not matched to a gene: 7. CDR3 loop: CASTQGARGTGELFF. The CDR3 DNA is TGTGCCAGCACACAGGGGGCTAGAGGCACCGGGGAGCTGTTTTTT.

This rearrangement joins TRBV2 to TRBJ1-6; D unclear. CDR3 length: 13 amino acids. V lost 7 bases, J lost 7 bases, and 11 bases lay in between. Germline values: CDR1 SNHLY, CDR2 FYNNEI. The CDR3 spells CASTKGPNSPLHF. The CDR3 DNA is TGTGCCAGCACTAAGGGCCCCAATTCACCCCTCCACTTT.

The genes are TRBV4-2 and TRBJ2-2; D ambiguous. Per the germline V gene, CDR1 is LGHNA and CDR2 is YNFKEQ. V was cut by 0 bases and J by 4 bases, with 6 bases left in between. This CDR3 region has 14 residues. The CDR3 nucleotides read TGTGCCAGCAGCCAAGATAGTGGCACCGGGGAGCTGTTTTTT. Protein product: CASSQDSGTGELFF.